Listed here is a single T cell receptor (beta chain). Its antigen is not known. This CDR3 contains 14 residues. Germline CDR1 MNHEY, CDR2 SMNVEV (reference sequence). The V gene lost 7 bases and the J gene lost 5 bases, with 15 bases spanning the gap. Negative magnetic isolation gave CD8+ and CD4+ cells; FACS enriched CD8+ TEMRA. These data are taken from a study of CD8 T cells in Susac syndrome. The study, taken as a whole, reports: It was acknowledged by the study that relatively few individuals were included in its TCR sequencing and HLA analysis.

Random-hexamer reverse transcription was applied to roughly 0.45 to 1 ug RNA. Amplification of TCR beta CDR3 used immunoSEQ multiplex PCR across 54 Vbeta and 13 Jbeta. Each CDR3 protein gets one entry after TCRdb re-called the immunoSEQ multiplex PCR reads with MiXCR. This sample yields around 130,000 distinct CDR3 sequences, of which more than 90% are seen a single time; roughly 0.12% belongs to the top ten. The specimen sequenced was CD4+ T cells from PBMCs. This TCR derives from a human donor in good health. The genes are TRBV27 and TRBJ2-4, with unresolved D. As DNA, the CDR3 is TGTGCCAGCATTATAATAAGCGTACAAAACATTCAGTACTTC. It is translated as CASIIISVQNIQYF.